The clone carrying this TCR beta chain has a count of ten or more. Its antigen is as yet unknown. TCRdb reprocessed the RT-PCR reads with MiXCR, giving one entry per CDR3 protein. Seen here are under 850,000 distinct CDR3 sequences, approximately 17% observed once, and the top ten hold about a tenth. Per germline, CDR1 SGHRS and CDR2 YFSETQ. V was trimmed by 2 bases and J by 1 base, leaving 6 bases between them. The CDR3 contains 14 residues. These data are taken from a study of response to subunit inactivated influenza vaccine. General study results and limits: The authors suggested that every seasonal influenza vaccination recruits few new T cells.

This receptor was taken from a man between 45 and 60 years old who received an inactivated influenza vaccine. The sample in question was PBMCs from blood, obtained 5 days after vaccination. V is TRBV5-1 and J is TRBJ1-4; perhaps TRBD1 as D (6 bases). Here the CDR3 reads CASSLQGTNEKLFF. For the CDR3, the DNA is TGCGCCAGCAGCTTACAGGGAACTAATGAAAAACTGTTTTTT.